The 19 T cell receptor beta chains presented below share a single source sample, sequenced in a study of shared clonotypes between healthy human individuals. Repertoires were generated with immunoSEQ multiplex PCR, while TCRdb's copy carries only in-frame clones and drops some. Of some 2.4 million clones listed, 93% are singletons. Sequencing was performed on naive CD4+ T cells from PBMCs. The subset is: CD45RA+ positively selected. Source of these receptors: a man aged 18 to 35 in good health. Some clones in this sample may be carry-over from other donors' samples.

CDR3 loop: CASSPDRVSYEQYF. CDR3 DNA sequence: TGTGCCAGCAGCCCCGACAGGGTTTCCTACGAGCAGTACTTC. The rearrangement links TRBV7-9 to TRBJ2-7; 7 positions match TRBD1. In germline, CDR1 is SEHNR, CDR2 FQNEAQ (reference sequence). CDR3 length: 14 residues. Trimming cost V 5 bases and J 1 base; bases outside gene matches: 5.

The chain recombines TRBV27 with TRBJ2-5; D unresolved. With 4 bases removed from V and 1 base from J, the gap between germline ends came to 10 bases. The CDR3 is 14 amino acids. CDR1 is MNHEY and CDR2 is SMNVEV in the germline V gene (reference sequence). The CDR3 DNA sequence: TGTGCCAGCAGTTGGTCCCGGTCCCAAGAGACCCAGTACTTC. Translated, it gives CASSWSRSQETQYF.

The CDR3 nucleotides read TGTGCCAGCAGCTTTTCTAGCGGCAACCCCACAGATACGCAGTATTTT. Protein product: CASSFSSGNPTDTQYF. This chain joins TRBV11-3 and TRBJ2-3; 7 nucleotides agree with TRBD2. CDR1 and CDR2 (germline): SGHNT, YENEEA. Trimming cost V 3 bases and J 2 bases; bases outside gene matches: 8. The CDR3 is 16 amino acids. Full variable domain (outside the CDR3, taken from reference TRBV11-3 and TRBJ2-3): EAGVVQSPRYKIIEKKQPVAFWCNPISGHNTLYWYLQNLGQGPELLIRYENEEAVDDSQLPKDRFSAERLKGVDSTLKIQPAELGDSAVYLCASSFSSGNPTDTQYFGPGTRLTVL.

V and J are TRBV7-8 and TRBJ1-1; D is undetermined. Germline lookup yields CDR1 SGHVS and CDR2 FQNEAQ. The CDR3 contains 15 residues. V lost 1 base and J lost 5, with 14 bases in between. CDR3 amino acids: CASSLGRQSGTEAFF. CDR3 nucleotide sequence: TGTGCCAGCAGCTTAGGTAGACAATCCGGGACTGAAGCTTTCTTT.

This rearrangement joins TRBV7-2 to TRBJ2-6; D is unresolved. Between the trimmed V and J ends, which lost 5 bases and 1 base, there was a span of 18 bases. The CDR3 contains 18 residues. Germline V gene lookup returns CDR1 SGHTA and CDR2 FQGNSA. Here the CDR3 reads CASSLSDELLSGANVLTF. DNA of the CDR3: TGTGCCAGCAGCCTATCGGACGAGCTGCTGTCTGGGGCCAACGTCCTGACTTTC.

J is TRBJ2-7 and V is TRBV10-3; TRBD1 might be the D (6 bases). The CDR3 has 14 residues. Trimming removed 5 bases at V and 3 bases at J, with 14 bases between. CDR1 and CDR2 from the germline V gene are ENHRY and SYGVKD. In nucleotides, the CDR3 is TGTGCCATCAGTTTTACAGGGACAAGCTACGAGCAGTACTTC. Translation gives CAISFTGTSYEQYF.

The gene calls are TRBV4-1 and TRBJ2-1; 10 bases align to TRBD2. The CDR3 contains 14 residues. The V segment lost 5 bases and the J segment 6 bases; nucleotides outside the gene matches: 4. Germline V gene lookup returns CDR1 MGHRA and CDR2 YSYEKL. The CDR3 protein is CASSVAGGLNEQFF. In nucleotides, the CDR3 is TGCGCCAGCAGCGTAGCGGGAGGTCTCAATGAGCAGTTCTTC.

This clone showed up just once. V gene TRBV4-1 combines with J gene TRBJ2-1; TRBD2 matches 8 bases. V trimming: 6 bases; J trimming: 5 bases; junction bases outside the gene matches: 9. Germline lookup yields CDR1 MGHRA and CDR2 YSYEKL. The CDR3 covers 15 residues. The CDR3 loop reads CASRDGRALDNEQFF. Here the CDR3 DNA reads TGCGCCAGCAGAGACGGGAGGGCCCTCGACAATGAGCAGTTCTTC.

The chain joins TRBV15 to TRBJ2-7, with TRBD1 matching over 7 bases. CDR3 size: 15 residues. The V segment lost 2 bases and the J segment 0 bases; nucleotides outside the gene matches: 4. Germline CDR1 LNHNV, CDR2 YYDKDF (reference sequence). The CDR3 protein is CATSRPDRASYEQYF. As DNA, the CDR3 is TGTGCCACCAGCAGACCCGACAGGGCCTCCTACGAGCAGTACTTC. Full variable domain (outside the CDR3, taken from reference TRBV15 and TRBJ2-7): DAMVIQNPRYQVTQFGKPVTLSCSQTLNHNVMYWYQQKSSQAPKLLFHYYDKDFNNEADTPDNFQSRRPNTSFCFLDIRSPGLGDTAMYLCATSRPDRASYEQYFGPGTRLTVT.

This chain links TRBV11-1 with TRBJ2-5; the D call may be TRBD1 or TRBD2 (5 bases each). The CDR3 is made up of 13 amino acids. Germline CDR1 and CDR2: SGHAT and FQDESV (reference sequence). Deletions cut 2 bases from V and 5 bases from J, with 9 bases between. The CDR3 sequence is CASSLLGVETQYF. CDR3 nucleotides: TGTGCCAGCAGCTTATTGGGGGTGGAGACCCAGTACTTC.

The chain is built from TRBV28 and TRBJ1-5; unclear D gene. V was shortened by 6 bases and J by 2 bases, with 11 bases between the two germline ends. The CDR3 runs 14 residues. Germline lookup yields CDR1 MDHEN and CDR2 SYDVKM. CDR3 in amino acids: CASRIALGNQPQHF. The CDR3 region has the DNA TGTGCCAGCAGGATCGCCTTGGGCAATCAGCCCCAGCATTTT.

The V call is TRBV19, the J call TRBJ2-2; tentative D call: TRBD2 (5 bases). Trimming left V 4 bases short and J 6 bases short, with 18 bases between. The CDR3 runs to 16 residues. CDR1 and CDR2 from the germline V gene are LNHDA and SQIVND (reference sequence). The CDR3 DNA reads as TGTGCCAGTAGTACTCAAGAGGCGCAGAGGGCCGGGGAGCTGTTTTTT. This translates into CASSTQEAQRAGELFF.

The chain recombines TRBV11-2 with TRBJ1-5; D is undetermined. The CDR3 spans 13 residues. The germline CDR1 and CDR2 sequences are SGHAT and FQNNGV. Trimming took 4 bases from V and 6 from J, leaving 10 bases between them. The CDR3 here is CASSSIIGQPQHF. Written as DNA, the CDR3 is TGTGCCAGCAGCTCAATCATTGGTCAGCCCCAGCATTTT.

The genes are TRBV27 and TRBJ2-7, with 8 bases aligning to TRBD2. Germline assignment: CDR1 MNHEY and CDR2 SMNVEV (reference sequence). The CDR3 consists of 15 residues. Trimming took 8 bases from V and 0 from J; bases not matched to a gene: 9. The chain's CDR3 is CASHPGGAVSYEQYF. The CDR3 DNA reads TGTGCCAGCCACCCCGGGGGGGCGGTCTCCTACGAGCAGTACTTC.

The J gene is TRBJ2-3, the V gene TRBV5-4; TRBD2 aligns across 10 bases. J gave up 6 bases and V 1 base, and 14 bases lay outside the gene matches. CDR3 length: 18 residues. In germline, CDR1 is SGHNT, CDR2 YYREEE (reference sequence). The CDR3 DNA sequence: TGTGCCAGCAGCTTGTCCCGAGGGGCTAGCGGGAGTGGGGATACGCAGTATTTT. It specifies CASSLSRGASGSGDTQYF.

V gene TRBV12-2 combines with J gene TRBJ1-3; the DNA was not used to check the table's D call, TRBD1. TRBV12-2 is reported as a pseudogene. The CDR3 has 16 residues. The DNA for the CDR3 is TGTGCAAGTCGCTTAGCGACCAGGGCTTCTGGAAACACCATATATTTT. As protein: CASRLATRASGNTIYF.

This rearrangement joins TRBV5-1 to TRBJ1-5; D gene unclear. Trimming left V 3 bases short and J 2 bases short, with 9 bases between. The CDR3 runs 14 residues. Germline V gives CDR1 SGHRS, CDR2 YFSETQ. The CDR3 region is CASSSTPGNQPQHF. Here the CDR3 DNA reads TGCGCCAGCAGCTCGACACCGGGCAATCAGCCCCAGCATTTT.

The gene calls are TRBV28 and TRBJ2-1; 9 bases match TRBD2. V dropped 6 bases and J dropped 8; count of bases not matched to a gene: 11. The CDR3 covers 15 residues. In germline, CDR1 is MDHEN, CDR2 SYDVKM. The CDR3 nucleotides are TGTGCCAGCAGCGCGGGAGGGCCGGCGGGCGATGAGCAGTTCTTC. This gives the protein CASSAGGPAGDEQFF.

The CDR3 DNA sequence: TGTGCCTGGCGTGGAGGGGGCGCGGCAGGCAGGGGGGCTCAGCCCCAGCATTTT. Its translation is CAWRGGGAAGRGAQPQHF. The chain is built from TRBV30 and TRBJ1-5; TRBD1 matches 7 bases. The CDR3 is 18 residues long. With V trimmed by 5 bases and J by 6 bases, 22 bases remained unmatched. Germline loops: CDR1 GTSNPN, CDR2 SVGIG (reference sequence).